Each of the 7 T cell receptor beta chains below was sequenced from the same sample in a study of shared clonotypes between healthy human individuals. The table came from immunoSEQ multiplex PCR; TCRdb's copy has only in-frame clones and leaves some out. Of about 600,000 clones in the sample, roughly 97% are singletons; the top ten hold 0.045% to 0.07%. The sample taken for sequencing was naive CD4+ T cells sorted from blood. Noted subset: CD45RA+ positively selected. These receptor sequences come from a woman aged 25 to 39 in good health.

V and J are TRBV20-1 and TRBJ2-5; D gene uncertain. Trimming pared 7 bases from V and 2 bases from J, leaving 5 bases between. CDR1 and CDR2 (germline): DFQATT, SNEGSKA (reference sequence). This CDR3 has 10 residues. CDR3 coding DNA: TGCAGTGTTTTACAAGAGACCCAGTACTTC. This codes for CSVLQETQYF.

This chain joins TRBV2 and TRBJ2-1; D is possibly TRBD1 or TRBD2 (5 bases each). V was trimmed by 5 bases and J by 7 bases, leaving 15 bases between them. The CDR3 spans 14 residues. The germline V gene encodes CDR1 SNHLY and CDR2 FYNNEI. The CDR3 nucleotides are TGTGCCAGCAGTTGGGACCTCAGTGTTAATGAGCAGTTCTTC. Translated, it gives CASSWDLSVNEQFF.

The chain couples TRBV6-1 to TRBJ1-6, with TRBD1 matching 7 bases. The length of the CDR3 is 15 residues. Germline values: CDR1 MNHNS, CDR2 SASEGT. J was trimmed by 5 bases and V by 4 bases; bases with no gene match: 5. The CDR3 coding sequence is TGTGCCAGCAGTGCGACCGGGACAGATAATTCACCCCTCCACTTT. Encoded protein: CASSATGTDNSPLHF.

V gene TRBV4-2 combines with J gene TRBJ2-1; 15 bases agree with TRBD2. This CDR3 has 16 amino acids. Unmatched junction bases numbered 5, after V lost 1 base and J lost 10 bases. CDR1 LGHNA and CDR2 YNFKEQ come from the germline V gene. CDR3 nucleotide sequence: TGTGCCAGCAGCCAAGTTTGGGGACTAGCGGGAGGAGAGCAGTTCTTC. Its translation is CASSQVWGLAGGEQFF.

The chain uses TRBV29-1 and TRBJ1-4; 7 bases agree with TRBD1. Per the germline V gene, CDR1 is SQVTM and CDR2 is ANQGSEA. V trimming: 7 bases; J trimming: 1 base; junction bases outside the gene matches: 9. This CDR3 is built from 15 residues. CDR3 sequence reads: CSATGAGGTNEKLFF. CDR3 DNA: TGCAGCGCAACAGGGGCAGGGGGAACTAATGAAAAACTGTTTTTT.

The V and J genes are TRBV28 and TRBJ2-7; D perhaps matches TRBD2 (5 bases). The CDR3 runs to 15 residues. V shed 4 bases and J shed 2 bases, with 15 bases lying between them. Per germline, CDR1 MDHEN and CDR2 SYDVKM. The CDR3 DNA reads as TGTGCCAGCAGTTCAGGAGGCTCCCACCCCTACGAGCAGTACTTC. It is translated as CASSSGGSHPYEQYF.

This clone has a single count. V gene TRBV7-2 combines with J gene TRBJ1-5; 7 positions match TRBD1. The CDR3 covers 15 residues. V dropped 5 bases and J dropped 2; count of bases not matched to a gene: 6. Germline-derived CDR1 and CDR2 are SGHTA and FQGNSA. Here the CDR3 reads CASSKTGTRNQPQHF. The CDR3, as DNA: TGTGCCAGCAGCAAGACAGGGACGCGCAATCAGCCCCAGCATTTT.